The rows below give T cell receptor beta chains drawn from one sample of a study of blood T cell repertoires in COVID-19. Generated by immunoSEQ multiplex PCR, the TCRdb table keeps only in-frame clones and is missing some. Altogether more than 45,000 clones are present, 85% to 90% being singletons, with the ten largest covering roughly 1.4%. The sequencing sample was made of peripheral blood. All receptors derive from a man aged 55 to 70 with acute or convalescent COVID-19. The CDR3 runs from the conserved cysteine through the conserved F or W. D genes are given only for firm matches. Size tells how often a clone was seen (once, few, many) or the class of an expanded clone, and some rows leave it out.

d_gene	abundance	j_gene	v_gene	CDR3nt	CDR3aa
NA	few	TRBJ2-2	TRBV9	TGTGCCAGCAGCGAGACAGTGAACACCGGGGAGCTGTTTTTT	CASSETVNTGELFF
NA	once	TRBJ1-2	TRBV19	TGTGCCAGTAGTCCGCGACTCCCTAACTATGGCTACACCTTC	CASSPRLPNYGYTF
NA	once	TRBJ1-2	TRBV19	TGTGCCAGTAGTCCGGCACAGGGCCTCCTCTATGGCTACACCTTC	CASSPAQGLLYGYTF
NA	NA	TRBJ2-2	TRBV5-6	TGTGCCAGCAGCTGGGACAGGGAGCTGTTTTTT	CASSWDRELFF
NA	NA	TRBJ2-1	TRBV7-2	TGTGCCAGCAGCTTACCCACTAGACATGAGCAGTTCTTC	CASSLPTRHEQFF
NA	NA	TRBJ2-1	TRBV7-3	TGTGCCAGCAGCACAACCCCTACTAGGAGCTCCTACAATGAGCAGTTCTTC	CASSTTPTRSSYNEQFF
NA	NA	TRBJ1-1	TRBV12-3/TRBV12-4	TGTGCCAGCAACCTGGGGGCAGAGCCTGAAGCTTTCTTT	CASNLGAEPEAFF
NA	NA	TRBJ2-6	TRBV4-3	TGCGCCAGCAGCCCCAGGGCAGGGAACGGGGCCAACGTCCTGACTTTC	CASSPRAGNGANVLTF
NA	NA	TRBJ2-7	TRBV9	TGTGCCAGCAGCGTTCGTTCAAGCCCCTACGAGCAGTACTTC	CASSVRSSPYEQYF
TRBD1	once	TRBJ2-7	TRBV18	TGTGCCAGCTCACCACCACAGGGGACCTACGAGCAGTACTTC	CASSPPQGTYEQYF
TRBD1	NA	TRBJ1-6	TRBV19	TGTGCCAGTAAGGGACAGCCTTCACCCCTCCACTTT	CASKGQPSPLHF
TRBD1	NA	TRBJ1-5	TRBV28	TGTGCCAGCAGGGCTACAGGGGAAGTTCAGCCCCAGCATTTT	CASRATGEVQPQHF
TRBD1	NA	TRBJ2-5	TRBV28	TGTGCCAGCAGTTCGCATGGGACAGCTCAAGAGACCCAGTACTTC	CASSSHGTAQETQYF
TRBD1	NA	TRBJ1-2	TRBV28	TGTGCCAGCAAACTCTCGGACAGGGATCGCTATGGCTACACCTTC	CASKLSDRDRYGYTF
NA	NA	TRBJ1-4	TRBV30	TGTGCCTGGAGTACCAGGGATGAAAAACTGTTTTTT	CAWSTRDEKLFF
NA	NA	TRBJ2-3	TRBV7-2	TGTGCCAGCAGCCCTCATGGCCCCACAGATTCGCAGTATTTT	CASSPHGPTDSQYF
NA	NA	TRBJ1-5	TRBV12-3/TRBV12-4	TGTGCCAGCAGCTTACAGGGTCATCAGCCCCAGCATTTT	CASSLQGHQPQHF
NA	NA	TRBJ1-5	TRBV27	TGTGCCAGCAGTTTCAGGGTTAGCAATCAGCCCCAGCATTTT	CASSFRVSNQPQHF
NA	NA	TRBJ2-1	TRBV11-2	TGTGCCAGCAGCTTAGCGGGAACCTACAATGAGCAGTTCTTC	CASSLAGTYNEQFF
NA	NA	TRBJ2-3	TRBV6-5	TGTGCCAGCAGTTTTAGCGGCAGCACAGATACGCAGTATTTT	CASSFSGSTDTQYF
TRBD1	NA	TRBJ1-6	TRBV4-3	TGCGCCAGCAGCCAAGGGGACAGGGAGGGATCACCCCTCCACTTT	CASSQGDREGSPLHF
TRBD1	once	TRBJ2-2	TRBV5-1	TGCGCCAGCAGCTTCGGGACAGGGACCGGGGAGCTGTTTTTT	CASSFGTGTGELFF
NA	NA	TRBJ2-5	TRBV4-1	TGCGCCAGCAGCCAAACGTCACCCGGGGGTGAGACCCAGTACTTC	CASSQTSPGGETQYF
TRBD1	once	TRBJ2-5	TRBV10-3	TGTGCCATCAGGGCGGGGACAGGGTTAGAGACCCAGTACTTC	CAIRAGTGLETQYF
TRBD2	NA	TRBJ2-5	TRBV11-3	TGTGCCAGCAGCTTACGAAGACAGGGGGGACTAGCGGGGCCTGGGGAGACCCAGTACTTC	CASSLRRQGGLAGPGETQYF
NA	once	TRBJ2-2	TRBV24-1	TGTGCCACCAGTGACCTGACAGGCGACTTAAACACCGGGGAGCTGTTTTTT	CATSDLTGDLNTGELFF
TRBD1	NA	TRBJ2-7	TRBV5-4	TGTGCCAGCAGCCTTCGGACAGGGGGGATGGCCGAGCAGTACTTC	CASSLRTGGMAEQYF
NA	few	TRBJ1-5	TRBV10-1	TGCGCCACCGCGGACAGCCTTAACAATCAGCCCCAGCATTTT	CATADSLNNQPQHF
TRBD2	NA	TRBJ2-1	TRBV6-5	TGTGCCAGCACCGAGGGGCTAGCGGCATACAATGAGCAGTTCTTC	CASTEGLAAYNEQFF
TRBD1	NA	TRBJ1-1	TRBV28	TGTGCCAGCATGGGACAGGACCTAAACCCGGCTTTCTTT	CASMGQDLNPAFF
NA	NA	TRBJ2-2	TRBV29-1	TGCAGCGCTCGGGACACGTACACCGGGGAGCTGTTTTTT	CSARDTYTGELFF
NA	NA	TRBJ2-1	TRBV5-1	TGCGCCAGCAGCTCTATCGGCGGGAAGGGCTACAATGAGCAGTTCTTC	CASSSIGGKGYNEQFF
NA	NA	TRBJ2-7	TRBV5-4	TGTGCCAGCAGCTTGCGCGGCGAGCAGTACTTC	CASSLRGEQYF
TRBD1	NA	TRBJ1-2	TRBV18	TGTGCCAGCTCACCTCGGGACAGCCCCTGGGGCTACACCTTC	CASSPRDSPWGYTF
TRBD2	NA	TRBJ2-1	TRBV23-1	TGCGCCAGCAGTCAACCCACTAGCGGGCCTTACAATGAGCAGTTCTTC	CASSQPTSGPYNEQFF
TRBD1	NA	TRBJ2-1	TRBV7-9	TGTGCCAGCAGCTACGGACAGGGGGCCGGGAATGAGCAGTTCTTC	CASSYGQGAGNEQFF
TRBD1	NA	TRBJ1-6	TRBV10-3	TGTGCCATCAGCACGGGACAGTCAAGGGATTCACCCCTCCACTTT	CAISTGQSRDSPLHF
NA	NA	TRBJ1-1	TRBV5-1	TGCGCCAGCAGCCCTCAGGGTCTCGATACTGAAGCTTTCTTT	CASSPQGLDTEAFF
NA	NA	TRBJ2-3	TRBV9	TGTGCCAGCAGCGCCAGAGTTTGGGCGGACGGGGGAGATACGCAGTATTTT	CASSARVWADGGDTQYF
NA	NA	TRBJ1-2	TRBV14	TGTGCCAGCAGCCAAGAACACAGGGCTGGCTACACCTTC	CASSQEHRAGYTF
TRBD2	NA	TRBJ2-3	TRBV6-5	TGTGCCAGCAGCGGACTAGCGGGGTCCGAGGATACGCAGTATTTT	CASSGLAGSEDTQYF
NA	NA	TRBJ1-6	TRBV28	TGTGCCAGCAGTTTACGTTCGAGCTCCTATAATTCACCCCTCCACTTT	CASSLRSSSYNSPLHF
NA	NA	TRBJ2-1	TRBV28	TGTGCCAGCAGTTTTGGGGGGGCCCCCTACAATGAGCAGTTCTTC	CASSFGGAPYNEQFF
TRBD1	NA	TRBJ1-5	TRBV27	TGTGCCAGCAGCCCTATAGGGACAGGGGGCCCGGATCAGCCCCAGCATTTT	CASSPIGTGGPDQPQHF
NA	few	TRBJ2-1	TRBV11-3	TGTGCCAGCAGCCTAGGGGGTACCCGGGGCAATGAGCAGTTCTTC	CASSLGGTRGNEQFF
NA	NA	TRBJ2-1	TRBV24-1	TGTGCCACCGGAAGACAGTTCGGCTCCTACAATGAGCAGTTCTTC	CATGRQFGSYNEQFF
NA	NA	TRBJ2-7	TRBV6-2/TRBV6-3	TGTGCCAGCAGCCTAGCGACCTCCTACGAGCAGTACTTC	CASSLATSYEQYF